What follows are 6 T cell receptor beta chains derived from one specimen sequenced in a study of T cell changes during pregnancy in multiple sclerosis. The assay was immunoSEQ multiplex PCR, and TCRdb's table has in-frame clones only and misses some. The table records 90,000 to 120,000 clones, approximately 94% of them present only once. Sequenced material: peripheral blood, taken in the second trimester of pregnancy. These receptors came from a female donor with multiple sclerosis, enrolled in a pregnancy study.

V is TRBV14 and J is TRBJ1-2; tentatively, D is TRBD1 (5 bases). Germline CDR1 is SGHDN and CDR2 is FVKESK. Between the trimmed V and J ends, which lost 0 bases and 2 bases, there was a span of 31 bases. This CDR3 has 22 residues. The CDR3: CASSQDPPTGDDYIGLNYGYTF. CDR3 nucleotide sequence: TGTGCCAGCAGCCAAGATCCCCCTACAGGAGACGATTATATAGGATTGAACTATGGCTACACCTTC.

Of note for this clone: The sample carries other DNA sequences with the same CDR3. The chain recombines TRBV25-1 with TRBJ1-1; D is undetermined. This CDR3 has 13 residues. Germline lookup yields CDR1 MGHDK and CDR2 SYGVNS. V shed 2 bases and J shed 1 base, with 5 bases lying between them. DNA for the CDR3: TGTGCCAGCAGTGAAAGACAGAACACTGAAGCTTTCTTT. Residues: CASSERQNTEAFF.

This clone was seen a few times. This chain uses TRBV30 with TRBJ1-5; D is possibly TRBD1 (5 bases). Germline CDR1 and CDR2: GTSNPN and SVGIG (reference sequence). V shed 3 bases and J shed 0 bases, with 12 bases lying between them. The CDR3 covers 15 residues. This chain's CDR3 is CAWRTGGASNQPQHF. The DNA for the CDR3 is TGTGCCTGGAGAACCGGGGGAGCTAGCAATCAGCCCCAGCATTTT.

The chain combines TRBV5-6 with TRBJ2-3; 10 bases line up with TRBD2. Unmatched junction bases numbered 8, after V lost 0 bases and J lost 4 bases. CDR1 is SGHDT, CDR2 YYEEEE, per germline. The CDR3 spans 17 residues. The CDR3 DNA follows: TGTGCCAGCAGCTTGGCGGGGCTAGCGGGAGTGTCAGATACGCAGTATTTT. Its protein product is CASSLAGLAGVSDTQYF. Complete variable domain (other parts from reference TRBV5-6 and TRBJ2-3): DAGVTQSPTHLIKTRGQQVTLRCSPKSGHDTVSWYQQALGQGPQFIFQYYEEEERQRGNFPDRFSGHQFPNYSSELNVNALLLGDSALYLCASSLAGLAGVSDTQYFGPGTRLTVL.

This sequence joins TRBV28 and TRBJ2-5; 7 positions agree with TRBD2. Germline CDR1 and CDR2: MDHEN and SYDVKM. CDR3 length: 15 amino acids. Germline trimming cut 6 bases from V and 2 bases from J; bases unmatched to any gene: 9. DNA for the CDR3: TGTGCCAGCAGAGTCGGCGGGGGTCGGCAAGAGACCCAGTACTTC. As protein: CASRVGGGRQETQYF.

The CDR3 DNA reads as TGTGCCAGCAGCTCCCATAACGGGCGGGGCCTCTACAATGAGCAGTTCTTC. Its protein product is CASSSHNGRGLYNEQFF. The genes are TRBV7-3 and TRBJ2-1, with TRBD2 as a possible D gene (6 bases). The CDR3 is made up of 17 amino acids. Germline CDR1 is SGHTA and CDR2 is FQGTGA. V dropped 4 bases and J dropped 3 bases, with 19 bases sitting between them.